These 30 T cell receptor beta chains were all obtained from the same sample, sequenced in a study of T cells in Graves' hyperthyroidism and ophthalmopathy. TCR beta CDR3 region amplification was performed from RNA transcripts. TCR CDR3 regions were first amplified by RT-PCR with HTBI primers. TCRdb ran MiXCR on the multiplex PCR reads and lists one entry per CDR3 protein. Among about 560,000 distinct CDR3 sequences listed, about 43% were seen once. The sample comprised peripheral blood or thyroid tissue (not recorded which). The source is a woman younger than 35 with Graves' hyperthyroidism.

In its sample, this clonotype was seen many times. This chain joins TRBV7-3 and TRBJ1-1, with D tentatively TRBD1 (6 bases). This CDR3 has 15 amino acids. The V gene's germline CDR1 is SGHTA and CDR2 FQGTGA. V lost 5 bases, J lost 5 bases, and 18 bases lay in between. DNA of the CDR3: TGTGCCAGCAGCCCCGAGGCAGGGGTAGAAACTGAAGCTTTCTTT. Its translation: CASSPEAGVETEAFF.

This clonotype showed up just once. With a much larger clone just one base away, this may be a read error. The gene calls are TRBV7-2 and TRBJ2-5; 8 bases agree with TRBD1. J lost 7 bases, V lost 9 bases, and 10 bases had no gene match. The CDR3 is 13 residues long. Germline CDR1 and CDR2: SGHTA and FQGNSA. The CDR3: CASRGQGAATQYF. DNA of the CDR3: TGTGCCAGTAGGGGGCAGGGGGCGGCGACCCAGTACTTC.

This clonotype was detected only a few times. The chain links TRBV7-2 to TRBJ1-2, with 8 bases fitting TRBD1. After removal of 3 bases from V and 5 bases from J, the junction contained 8 bases not matched to a gene. The CDR3 has 15 amino acids. The germline gives CDR1 SGHTA, CDR2 FQGNSA. CDR3 DNA sequence: TGTGCCAGCAGCTTCGGGACAGGACCAAATTATGGCTACACCTTC. This encodes CASSFGTGPNYGYTF.

To note about this clonotype: This may be a read error: a much more frequent sequence differs by one nucleotide. CDR3 sequence: CAISYDSGNTIYF. The CDR3 DNA follows: TGTGCCATCAGTTACGACAGCGGAAACACCATATATTTT. The chain employs TRBV6-5 and TRBJ1-3; perhaps TRBD1 as D (5 bases). Germline assignment: CDR1 MNHEY and CDR2 SVGAGI. This CDR3 comprises 13 residues.

This chain connects TRBV2 to TRBJ1-2, with TRBD1 matching over 7 bases. The germline gives CDR1 SNHLY, CDR2 FYNNEI. J was trimmed by 8 bases and V by 8 bases; bases with no gene match: 5. The CDR3 has 11 amino acids. The CDR3 coding sequence is TGTGCCAGCCGTGCGACAGGGGGCTACACCTTC. Amino acid sequence: CASRATGGYTF.

The gene calls are TRBV4-2 and TRBJ1-1; D remains unclear. With 6 bases removed from V and 8 bases from J, the gap between germline ends came to 16 bases. The germline CDR1 and CDR2 sequences are LGHNA and YNFKEQ. There are 13 residues in the CDR3. CDR3 nucleotides: TGTGCCAGCAGGGGGAGGGCGGAGGGAGAAGCTTTCTTT. It encodes CASRGRAEGEAFF.

The table lists this clonotype with a few counts. This sequence may be a read error, since a much larger clone differs from it by one base. The chain recombines TRBV19 with TRBJ1-1; weak D call: TRBD1 (5 bases). V was cut by 1 base and J by 4 bases, with 7 bases left in between. Per the germline V gene, CDR1 is LNHDA and CDR2 is SQIVND (reference sequence). This CDR3 spans 13 amino acids. As DNA, the CDR3 is TGTGCCAGTAGTATAGGGGGGACCACTGAAGCTTTCTTT. Its translation: CASSIGGTTEAFF. Using reference TRBV19 and TRBJ1-1 for the parts outside the CDR3, the full variable domain is DGGITQSPKYLFRKEGQNVTLSCEQNLNHDAMYWYRQDPGQGLRLIYYSQIVNDFQKGDIAEGYSVSREKKESFPLTVTSAQKNPTAFYLCASSIGGTTEAFFGQGTRLTVV.

This clonotype was detected ten times or more. This sequence joins TRBV2 and TRBJ1-6, with D perhaps matching TRBD1 (5 bases). Looked up from germline, CDR1 is SNHLY and CDR2 is FYNNEI. There are 16 residues in the CDR3. V dropped 3 bases and J dropped 2 bases, with 11 bases sitting between them. This chain's CDR3 is CASSEVAGTYNSPLHF. Written as DNA, the CDR3 is TGTGCCAGCAGTGAGGTGGCAGGGACCTATAATTCACCCCTCCACTTT. Full variable domain (remainder filled in from reference TRBV2 and TRBJ1-6): EPEVTQTPSHQVTQMGQEVILRCVPISNHLYFYWYRQILGQKVEFLVSFYNNEISEKSEIFDDQFSVERPDGSNFTLKIRSTKLEDSAMYFCASSEVAGTYNSPLHFGNGTRLTVT.

This chain uses TRBV24-1 with TRBJ1-2; 8 nucleotides line up with TRBD1. J lost 8 bases, V lost 4 bases, and 8 bases had no gene match. CDR3 size: 14 residues. Germline values: CDR1 KGHDR, CDR2 SFDVKD. The CDR3 spells CATSDWNAGGGYTF. The CDR3 nucleotides read TGTGCCACCAGTGACTGGAACGCAGGGGGCGGCTACACCTTC.

The chain joins TRBV20-1 to TRBJ1-4; the D is unclear. Trimming cost V 0 bases and J 7 bases, with 12 bases left between them. Germline V gives CDR1 DFQATT, CDR2 SNEGSKA (reference sequence). This CDR3 comprises 14 residues. The CDR3 DNA is TGCAGTGCTAGAGATGGCCAGGCAGGTGAAAAACTGTTTTTT. Its translation is CSARDGQAGEKLFF.

As to this clonotype: The conserved final phenylalanine or tryptophan is absent from the CDR3, which likely points to a read error. This rearrangement joins TRBV6-5 to TRBJ1-2, with D perhaps matching TRBD1 (5 bases). The CDR3 length is 13 residues. CDR1 and CDR2 from the germline V gene are MNHEY and SVGAGI. The V end lost 4 bases, the J end lost 7 bases, and 13 bases lay between the germline ends. The CDR3 reads CASSLAAGGGYTL. Here the CDR3 DNA reads TGTGCCAGCAGTTTAGCGGCCGGGGGTGGCTACACCCTC.

A few counts support this clonotype. The chain recombines TRBV5-1 with TRBJ1-1; TRBD1 is a possible D gene (6 bases). The CDR3 has 15 residues. Deletions cut 4 bases from V and 2 bases from J, with 15 bases between. Germline CDR1 is SGHRS and CDR2 is YFSETQ. The CDR3 nucleotides are TGCGCCAGCAGCCGGGAGGGCAGGGGAAACACTGAAGCTTTCTTT. Protein: CASSREGRGNTEAFF.

The rearrangement joins TRBV7-9 to TRBJ2-1, with D possibly matching TRBD2 (5 bases). Germline CDR1 is SEHNR and CDR2 is FQNEAQ (reference sequence). The CDR3 sequence is 13 residues long. V lost 5 bases, J lost 6 bases, and 11 bases lay in between. CDR3 DNA sequence: TGTGCCAGCAGCCAAGAGGGTCTCAATGAGCAGTTCTTC. This encodes CASSQEGLNEQFF.

The V gene is TRBV12-5, the J gene TRBJ2-2; weak D call: TRBD2 (6 bases). This CDR3 spans 15 amino acids. Germline values: CDR1 LGHNT, CDR2 FRNRAP. The V and J ends lost 5 bases and 5 bases respectively, with 15 bases between them. CDR3 DNA sequence: TGTGCTAGTGGTATCGGGACTCTCGGGACCGGGGAGCTGTTTTTT. Translated: CASGIGTLGTGELFF.

This clonotype showed up many times. The V call is TRBV29-1, the J call TRBJ2-7; 8 nucleotides line up with TRBD1. V dropped 4 bases and J dropped 1; count of bases not matched to a gene: 3. This CDR3 comprises 13 residues. Per germline, CDR1 SQVTM and CDR2 ANQGSEA. The CDR3 sequence is CSVGDRMSYEQYF. CDR3 bases: TGCAGCGTTGGGGACAGGATGTCCTACGAGCAGTACTTC.

The chain carries TRBV7-2 and TRBJ2-5, with D possibly matching TRBD1 (6 bases). V was trimmed by 6 bases and J by 4 bases, leaving 18 bases between them. This CDR3 contains 15 residues. The germline CDR1 and CDR2 sequences are SGHTA and FQGNSA. The CDR3 sequence is CASSEPVWTVETQYF. The CDR3 DNA is TGTGCCAGCAGTGAACCCGTGTGGACAGTAGAGACCCAGTACTTC.

The genes are TRBV7-2 and TRBJ1-2, with D maybe TRBD1 (6 bases). Germline V gene data show CDR1 as SGHTA and CDR2 as FQGNSA. V was cut by 7 bases and J by 7 bases, with 22 bases left in between. The CDR3 has 15 residues. The CDR3 DNA reads as TGTGCCAGCACCCTAGGGATGGCAGGGGTGATTGGCTACACCTTC. The encoded protein is CASTLGMAGVIGYTF.

Details on this clonotype: Since a much larger clone is just one base distant, this may be a read error. The chain combines TRBV2 with TRBJ2-7; TRBD2 agrees at 9 bases. CDR3 length: 15 residues. CDR1 and CDR2 (germline): SNHLY, FYNNEI. With 3 bases clipped from V and 4 bases from J, the junction kept 7 bases outside the gene matches. DNA for the CDR3: TGTGCCAGCAGTGATCCCAGGACTAGCGTGTACGAGCAGTACTTC. This sequence encodes CASSDPRTSVYEQYF.

This chain joins TRBV25-1 and TRBJ2-6, with D perhaps matching TRBD1 or TRBD2 (5 bases each). V lost 5 bases and J lost 4, with 15 bases in between. CDR1 is MGHDK and CDR2 is SYGVNS in the germline V gene. This CDR3 comprises 16 residues. This chain's CDR3 is CASSPTGATGANVLTF. CDR3 nucleotide sequence: TGTGCCAGCAGTCCAACCGGGGCGACGGGGGCCAACGTCCTGACTTTC.

The CDR3: CSALIRSYEQYF. CDR3 in DNA: TGCAGTGCTCTCATTAGGTCCTACGAGCAGTACTTC. This sequence joins TRBV20-1 and TRBJ2-7; no clear D gene. The CDR3 has 12 amino acids. CDR1 is DFQATT and CDR2 is SNEGSKA in the germline V gene (reference sequence). With 5 bases removed from V and 1 base from J, the gap between germline ends came to 9 bases.

This clonotype was detected many times. One end of the junction varies from germline; a read error may be responsible. This chain uses TRBV6-4 with TRBJ1-2; TRBD1 might be the D (5 bases). Germline CDR1 and CDR2: MRHNA and SNTAGT. The CDR3 consists of 14 residues. The CDR3 bases are TGTGCCAGCAGTTACTCGGACAACAACTATGGCTACACCTTC. Translated: CASSYSDNNYGYTF.

This clonotype was seen ten or more times. The chain employs TRBV24-1 and TRBJ1-1; D perhaps matches TRBD1 (5 bases). The germline V gene has CDR1 KGHDR and CDR2 SFDVKD. The CDR3 has 16 amino acids. The ends were cut back, 4 bases at V and 10 bases at J, with 24 bases in the middle. CDR3 amino acids: CATSEWTGTPDKGAFF. In DNA, the CDR3 is TGTGCCACCAGTGAGTGGACCGGGACGCCAGACAAAGGAGCTTTCTTT.

V and J are TRBV5-1 and TRBJ2-5; TRBD2 matches at 12 bases. Germline loops: CDR1 SGHRS, CDR2 YFSETQ. The CDR3 contains 17 residues. The J segment lost 5 bases and the V segment lost 0 bases, leaving 8 bases of the junction unmatched. The CDR3 sequence: CASSLDGLAGRGETQYF. The CDR3 DNA sequence: TGCGCCAGCAGCTTGGACGGACTAGCGGGAAGGGGGGAGACCCAGTACTTC.

Concerning this clonotype: A read error may be the cause here, since a much bigger clone is one base away. This chain uses TRBV20-1 with TRBJ1-5, with D maybe TRBD1 (5 bases). The CDR3 runs to 13 residues. The germline CDR1 and CDR2 sequences are DFQATT and SNEGSKA (reference sequence). Trimming stripped 1 base from V and 6 bases from J, with 10 bases between. This chain's CDR3 is CSARADRSQPQHF. The CDR3 region has the DNA TGCAGTGCTAGAGCAGACAGAAGTCAGCCCCAGCATTTT.

This clonotype showed up many times. V gene TRBV14 combines with J gene TRBJ1-2; perhaps TRBD1 as D (5 bases). CDR3 length: 13 residues. V shed 5 bases and J shed 5 bases, with 12 bases lying between them. Germline assignment: CDR1 SGHDN and CDR2 FVKESK. Here the CDR3 DNA reads TGTGCCAGCAGCTCAGGGAATCGGTATGGCTACACCTTC. Translation gives CASSSGNRYGYTF.

There are many counts of this clonotype. The rearrangement uses TRBV25-1 and TRBJ2-7, with TRBD2 matching 9 bases. V lost 6 bases to trimming and J lost 2 bases; unmatched junction nucleotides: 14. The length of the CDR3 is 17 residues. Germline lookup yields CDR1 MGHDK and CDR2 SYGVNS. CDR3: CASSPLGLGGRAYEQYF. The CDR3 DNA sequence: TGTGCCAGCAGCCCACTGGGCCTTGGCGGGAGGGCCTACGAGCAGTACTTC.

This clonotype was counted ten times or more. The rearrangement links TRBV2 to TRBJ1-2; the D gene is possibly TRBD1 (6 bases). Per germline, CDR1 SNHLY and CDR2 FYNNEI. V was trimmed by 4 bases and J by 4 bases, leaving 13 bases between them. This CDR3 has 14 residues. DNA of the CDR3: TGTGCCAGCAGTGGGGGGGCAAGTAGCTATGGCTACACCTTC. This sequence encodes CASSGGASSYGYTF.

Points on this clonotype: This could be a read error, since a much larger clone is one nucleotide away. V is TRBV7-9 and J is TRBJ2-3; D not resolved. Germline CDR1 reads SEHNR; CDR2 reads FQNEAQ (reference sequence). The ends were cut back, 2 bases at V and 4 bases at J, with 10 bases in the middle. This CDR3 spans 14 amino acids. Here the CDR3 DNA reads TGTGCCAGCAGCTTATACATCGCCGCAGATACGCAGTATTTT. Its translation: CASSLYIAADTQYF.

As regards this clonotype: A much larger clone is a single base away; this may be a read error. The chain has TRBV7-2 and TRBJ1-5, with a possible D match to TRBD1 (5 bases). Per germline, CDR1 SGHTA and CDR2 FQGNSA. The V end was cut by 7 bases, the J end by 6 bases, with 16 bases between. The CDR3 loop spans 14 amino acids. The CDR3 sequence is CASISAGRAQPQHF. The CDR3, as DNA: TGTGCCAGCATCTCGGCTGGCAGGGCTCAGCCCCAGCATTTT. The whole variable domain, filled in from reference TRBV7-2 and TRBJ1-5, reads GAGVSQSPSNKVTEKGKDVELRCDPISGHTALYWYRQSLGQGLEFLIYFQGNSAPDKSGLPSDRFSAERTGGSVSTLTIQRTQQEDSAVYLCASISAGRAQPQHFGDGTRLSIL.

The V and J genes are TRBV29-1 and TRBJ1-1; 10 nucleotides line up with TRBD1. The CDR3 has 11 amino acids. The trim removed 7 bases at V and 11 bases at J, leaving 7 bases unmatched. Germline loops: CDR1 SQVTM, CDR2 ANQGSEA. DNA of the CDR3: TGCAGCGCAGCCGGGACAGGGGACGCTTTCTTT. It translates to CSAAGTGDAFF.